This T cell receptor beta chain was found in a study of T cells in localized non-small cell lung cancer. A note on this clone: The antigen remains unidentified.

With 2 bases removed from V and 5 bases from J, the gap between germline ends came to 10 bases. The V gene's germline CDR1 is SGHRS and CDR2 YFSETQ. The CDR3 spans 13 residues. The assay was immunoSEQ multiplex PCR, and TCRdb's table has in-frame clones only and misses some. The sample yields 65,000 to 80,000 clones, 70% to 85% seen once. The study, taken as a whole, reports: Analysis by sequencing included only one tumor region, so heterogeneity remains possible. Overall survival was longer when the density of T cells in the blood was higher. Maximal T cell clonality occurred in uninvolved adjacent lung, with tumor ranking below it. A median of approximately 54 clones ranked among the top 100 in tumor appeared in adjacent lung.

This receptor was identified in a female donor of 60 years or more with stage I lung adenocarcinoma. The material was peripheral blood, obtained before any cancer treatment. The V gene is TRBV5-1, the J gene TRBJ1-2, with a tentative D call TRBD1 (5 bases). The CDR3 bases are TGCGCCAGCAGCTTTGACAGTTATTATGGCTACACCTTC. This sequence encodes CASSFDSYYGYTF.